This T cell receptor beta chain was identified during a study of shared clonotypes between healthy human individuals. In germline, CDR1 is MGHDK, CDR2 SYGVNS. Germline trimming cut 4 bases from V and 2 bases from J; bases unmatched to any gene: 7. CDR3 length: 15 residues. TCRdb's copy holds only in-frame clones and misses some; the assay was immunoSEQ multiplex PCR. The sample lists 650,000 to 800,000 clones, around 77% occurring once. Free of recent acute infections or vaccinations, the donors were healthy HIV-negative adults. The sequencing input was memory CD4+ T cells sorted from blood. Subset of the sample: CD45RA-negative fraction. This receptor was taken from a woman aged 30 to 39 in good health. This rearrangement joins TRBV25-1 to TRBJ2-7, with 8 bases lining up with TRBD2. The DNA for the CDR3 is TGTGCCAGCAGTGCGACTAGCGAACACCCCTACGAGCAGTACTTC. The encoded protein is CASSATSEHPYEQYF.